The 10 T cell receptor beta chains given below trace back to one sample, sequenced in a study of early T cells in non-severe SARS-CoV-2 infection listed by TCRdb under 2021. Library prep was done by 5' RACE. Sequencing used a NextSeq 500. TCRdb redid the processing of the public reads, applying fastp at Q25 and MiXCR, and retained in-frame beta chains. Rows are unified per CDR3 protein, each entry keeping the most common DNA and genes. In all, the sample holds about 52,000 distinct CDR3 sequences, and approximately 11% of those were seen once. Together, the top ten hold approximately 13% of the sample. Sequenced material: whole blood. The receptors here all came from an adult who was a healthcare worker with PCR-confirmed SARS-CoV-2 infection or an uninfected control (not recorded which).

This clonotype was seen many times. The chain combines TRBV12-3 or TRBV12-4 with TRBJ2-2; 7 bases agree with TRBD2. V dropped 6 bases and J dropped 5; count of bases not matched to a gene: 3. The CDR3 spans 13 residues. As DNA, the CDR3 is TGTGCCAGCAGCCTAGCGGAGACCGGGGAGCTGTTTTTT. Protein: CASSLAETGELFF.

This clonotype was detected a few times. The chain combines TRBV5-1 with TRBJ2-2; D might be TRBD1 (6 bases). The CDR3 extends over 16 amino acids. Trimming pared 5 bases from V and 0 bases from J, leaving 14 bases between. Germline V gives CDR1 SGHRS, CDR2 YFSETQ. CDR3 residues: CASSSGHRPNTGELFF. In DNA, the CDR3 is TGCGCCAGCAGTTCGGGACACCGACCGAACACCGGGGAGCTGTTTTTT.

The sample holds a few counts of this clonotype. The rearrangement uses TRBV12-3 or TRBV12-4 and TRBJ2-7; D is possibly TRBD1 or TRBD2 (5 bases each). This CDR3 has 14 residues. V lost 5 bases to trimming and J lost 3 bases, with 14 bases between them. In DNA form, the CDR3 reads TGTGCCAGCAGTCCCCGGGGCAGTTACTACGAGCAGTACTTC. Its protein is CASSPRGSYYEQYF.

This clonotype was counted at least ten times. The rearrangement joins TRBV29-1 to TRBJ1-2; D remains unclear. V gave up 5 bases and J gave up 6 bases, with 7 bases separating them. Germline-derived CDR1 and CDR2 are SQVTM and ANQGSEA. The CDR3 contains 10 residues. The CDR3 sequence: CSVSPDGYTF. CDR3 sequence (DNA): TGCAGCGTTTCACCAGATGGCTACACCTTC.

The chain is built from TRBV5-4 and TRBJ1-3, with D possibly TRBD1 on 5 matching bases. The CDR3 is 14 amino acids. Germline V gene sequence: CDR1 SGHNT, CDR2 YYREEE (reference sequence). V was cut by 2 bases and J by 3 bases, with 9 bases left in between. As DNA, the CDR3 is TGTGCCAGCAGCTTCCAGGGCTATGGAAACACCATATATTTT. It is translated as CASSFQGYGNTIYF.

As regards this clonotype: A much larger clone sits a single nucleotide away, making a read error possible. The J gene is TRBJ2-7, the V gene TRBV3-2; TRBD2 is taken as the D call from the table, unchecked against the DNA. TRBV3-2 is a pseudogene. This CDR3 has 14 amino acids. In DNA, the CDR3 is TGTGCCAGGAAACTAGCGACTTCGAAACCCGAGCAGTACTTC. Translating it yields CARKLATSKPEQYF.

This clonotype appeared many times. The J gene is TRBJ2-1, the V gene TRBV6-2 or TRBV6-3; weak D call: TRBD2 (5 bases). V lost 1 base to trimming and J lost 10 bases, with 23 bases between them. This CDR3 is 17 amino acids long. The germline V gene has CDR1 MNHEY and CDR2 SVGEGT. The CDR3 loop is CASSYFIGGAPREEQFF. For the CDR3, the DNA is TGTGCCAGCAGTTACTTCATAGGTGGCGCCCCCCGGGAAGAGCAGTTCTTC.

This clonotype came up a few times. DNA of the CDR3: TGTGCCAGCAGCTTAGAGTCGAAAGGCGAGCAGTACTTC. As protein: CASSLESKGEQYF. This chain joins TRBV11-2 and TRBJ2-7, with unresolved D. Trimming removed 0 bases at V and 6 bases at J, with 9 bases between. The CDR3 contains 13 residues. CDR1 and CDR2 (germline): SGHAT, FQNNGV.

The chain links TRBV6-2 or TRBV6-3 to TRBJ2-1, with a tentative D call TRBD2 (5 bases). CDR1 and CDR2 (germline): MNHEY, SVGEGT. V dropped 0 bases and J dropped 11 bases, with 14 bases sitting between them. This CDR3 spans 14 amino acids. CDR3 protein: CASSYSSGRAQQFF. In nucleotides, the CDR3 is TGTGCCAGCAGTTACTCTAGTGGGCGGGCTCAGCAGTTCTTC.

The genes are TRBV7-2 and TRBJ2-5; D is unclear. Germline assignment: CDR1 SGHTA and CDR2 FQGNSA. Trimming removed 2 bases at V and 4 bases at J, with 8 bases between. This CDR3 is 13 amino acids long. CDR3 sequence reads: CASSLSFVETQYF. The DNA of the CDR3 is TGTGCCAGCAGCTTAAGTTTCGTAGAGACCCAGTACTTC.